This T cell receptor beta chain derives from a study of T cell responses to AZD1222 COVID-19 vaccine. Details on this clone: Its antigen remains unidentified.

Germline V gene sequence: CDR1 MNHEY, CDR2 SVGAGI. This CDR3 spans 13 amino acids. Trimming took off 5 bases at V and 4 bases at J, with 11 bases between the two ends. Points from the study as a whole: Vaccine-associated CD4 TCRs spanned spike, dominant at 160-218 and 743-854.

Generated by immunoSEQ multiplex PCR, the TCRdb table keeps only in-frame clones and is missing some. The top ten clones hold roughly 6% of a sample with some 67,000 clones, 83% of them seen once. This receptor was identified in an adult who received the AZD1222 COVID-19 vaccine. V usage is TRBV6-5 and J usage is TRBJ1-1; a weak D match, TRBD1 (6 bases). The source was peripheral blood, collected 28 days after the second AZD1222 dose. The CDR3 reads CASSHAQGTEAFF. DNA for the CDR3: TGTGCCAGCAGTCACGCACAGGGCACTGAAGCTTTCTTT.